The entry that follows covers one T cell receptor (beta chain) sequence. No antigen is known for it. The data are from a study of CXCR3-negative and CXCR3-positive naive CD8 T cells. Study-wide results and caveats: Memory CD8+ T cell repertoires were far less diverse than both naive subsets.

Germline-derived CDR1 and CDR2 are LGHNA and YSLEER. The CDR3 covers 15 residues. 5' RACE with UMI labels generated the TRB cDNA libraries. From its re-call of the 5' RACE reads, TCRdb lists each CDR3 protein once, without DNA. The table for this sample gives 43,000 or so distinct CDR3 sequences. This chain connects TRBV4-3 to TRBJ1-5; TCRdb outputs TRBD1, but without DNA this stays unchecked. Sequencing input: memory CD8+ T cells from blood. The TCR originated in a human donor in good health. Some clones in this sample may be carry-over from other donors' samples. The CDR3 here is CASSQDRDGNQPQHF.